This is a list of T cell receptor beta chains from one sample in a study of spatial heterogeneity in lung cancer. TCRdb fed the 5' RACE reads into MiXCR, producing one record per CDR3 protein. The data hold about 36,000 distinct CDR3 sequences, with more than 6.5% observed a single time. Sequences were derived from PBMCs, sampled at follow-up. The source is a male donor with early-stage non-small cell lung cancer. Both conserved end residues are part of each CDR3. The D gene is left open where the match is weak. The size entry is marked missing in some rows and otherwise reads once, few, many or a size class.

V gene,D gene,J gene,clone size,CDR3 protein,CDR3 DNA
TRBV2,TRBD1,TRBJ1-1,many,CASSETGTYTEAFF,TGTGCCAGCAGTGAGACAGGGACCTACACTGAAGCTTTCTTT
TRBV6-2/TRBV6-3,NA,TRBJ2-1,many,CASSILTGGGINEQFF,TGTGCCAGCAGTATACTTACGGGGGGCGGAATTAATGAGCAGTTCTTC
TRBV5-1,TRBD2,TRBJ2-6,many,CASSLDGEGYVLTF,TGCGCCAGCAGCTTGGACGGGGAGGGATACGTCCTGACTTTC
TRBV13,NA,TRBJ2-6,many,CASSFGVSRSGANVLTF,TGTGCCAGCAGCTTCGGAGTTAGTCGCTCTGGGGCCAACGTCCTGACTTTC
TRBV5-1,NA,TRBJ2-3,many,CASSSGQYSTDTQYF,TGCGCCAGCAGCTCCGGACAGTATAGCACAGATACGCAGTATTTT
TRBV7-6,NA,TRBJ2-1,many,CASSSSSYNEQFF,TGTGCCAGCAGCTCCTCCTCCTACAATGAGCAGTTCTTC
TRBV18,TRBD1,TRBJ1-6,many,CASSPDRVLDSPLHF,TGTGCCAGCTCACCCGACAGGGTGTTGGATTCACCCCTCCACTTT
TRBV2,NA,TRBJ2-5,NA,CASSEEWTQYF,TGTGCCAGCAGTGAAGAATGGACCCAGTACTTC
TRBV11-1,NA,TRBJ2-7,many,CASSLEAGYEQYF,TGTGCCAGCAGCTTGGAGGCTGGCTACGAGCAGTACTTC
TRBV12-5,TRBD2,TRBJ2-5,many,CASGLGIGTSVLETQYF,TGTGCTAGTGGTTTGGGAATAGGGACTAGCGTTTTGGAGACCCAGTACTTC
TRBV7-8,NA,TRBJ1-2,many,CASKGGAGTFGYGYTF,TGTGCCAGCAAAGGGGGGGCAGGCACCTTTGGCTATGGCTACACCTTC
TRBV7-9,NA,TRBJ1-2,many,CASSNIELYGYTF,TGTGCCAGCAGCAATATCGAATTATATGGCTACACCTTC
TRBV20-1,NA,TRBJ2-1,many,CSARDPGLGSYNEQFF,TGCAGTGCTAGAGATCCGGGATTAGGCTCCTACAATGAGCAGTTCTTC
TRBV29-1,TRBD1,TRBJ1-1,many,CSVETGENTEAFF,TGCAGCGTGGAGACAGGGGAGAACACTGAAGCTTTCTTT
TRBV20-1,TRBD2,TRBJ2-3,many,CSASKASGTTDTQYF,TGCAGTGCTAGTAAGGCTAGCGGGACCACAGATACGCAGTATTTT
TRBV20-1,NA,TRBJ2-5,NA,CSARDDHGGETQYF,TGCAGTGCTAGAGATGATCACGGGGGAGAGACCCAGTACTTC
TRBV3-1,NA,TRBJ2-2,many,CASSQDGNTGELFF,TGTGCCAGCAGCCAAGATGGGAACACCGGGGAGCTGTTTTTT
TRBV12-5,NA,TRBJ2-3,many,CASGLRADTQYF,TGTGCTAGTGGTTTGCGGGCAGATACGCAGTATTTT
TRBV10-1,TRBD2,TRBJ2-3,few,CASSPGTSGDTQYF,TGCGCCAGCAGCCCTGGGACTAGCGGGGATACGCAGTATTTT
TRBV7-9,TRBD1,TRBJ2-7,many,CASSSGQWYEQYF,TGTGCCAGCAGCTCGGGACAGTGGTACGAGCAGTACTTC
TRBV19,NA,TRBJ2-5,many,CASSIVGEETQYF,TGTGCCAGTAGTATAGTCGGGGAAGAGACCCAGTACTTC
TRBV27,NA,TRBJ2-7,many,CASSLNGAFYEQYF,TGTGCCAGCAGTTTAAATGGGGCATTTTACGAGCAGTACTTC
TRBV3-1,NA,TRBJ1-2,many,CASSQGKPGRYGYTF,TGTGCCAGCAGCCAAGGGAAGCCGGGGCGATATGGCTACACCTTC
TRBV2,NA,TRBJ1-4,many,CASSESEKLFF,TGTGCCAGCAGTGAGTCCGAAAAACTGTTTTTT
TRBV7-8,TRBD2,TRBJ2-1,many,CASSWTSGGDEQFF,TGTGCCAGCAGCTGGACTAGCGGGGGGGATGAGCAGTTCTTC
TRBV5-1,TRBD2,TRBJ2-4,many,CASSLALPGGNIQYF,TGCGCCAGCAGCTTGGCCTTGCCCGGGGGGAACATTCAGTACTTC
TRBV7-2,NA,TRBJ1-2,many,CASSLTETPSYGYTF,TGTGCCAGCAGCTTAACCGAAACACCCTCCTATGGCTACACCTTC
TRBV5-1,TRBD1,TRBJ2-7,many,CASSFPPGTGNYEQYF,TGCGCCAGCAGCTTTCCTCCCGGGACAGGGAACTACGAGCAGTACTTC
TRBV12-3/TRBV12-4,NA,TRBJ2-7,many,CASSRTAYEQYF,TGTGCCAGCAGCCGGACGGCCTACGAGCAGTACTTC
TRBV10-2,NA,TRBJ1-1,NA,CASSEDTNTEAFF,TGCGCCAGCAGTGAAGACACGAACACTGAAGCTTTCTTT
TRBV11-2,NA,TRBJ1-2,NA,CASSQTLEYGYTF,TGTGCCAGCAGCCAGACTCTGGAGTATGGCTACACCTTC
TRBV5-6,NA,TRBJ2-2,many,CASSVPREATGELFF,TGTGCCAGCAGCGTGCCCAGAGAGGCGACCGGGGAGCTGTTTTTT
TRBV12-3/TRBV12-4,TRBD2,TRBJ2-5,few,CASSSSGTSGGKTQYF,TGTGCCAGCAGTTCCTCCGGGACTAGCGGGGGAAAGACCCAGTACTTC
TRBV12-3/TRBV12-4,NA,TRBJ2-2,many,CASTQLPEITGELFF,TGTGCCAGCACCCAACTCCCGGAGATCACCGGGGAGCTGTTTTTT
TRBV3-1,NA,TRBJ1-1,NA,CASSAHRDAEAFF,TGTGCCAGCAGCGCCCACAGGGACGCTGAAGCTTTCTTT
TRBV29-1,NA,TRBJ2-1,many,CSVEDQASSDNEQFF,TGCAGCGTTGAAGATCAGGCCTCGTCGGACAATGAGCAGTTCTTC
TRBV5-1,TRBD2,TRBJ2-3,NA,CASSLVPSGGAGTDTQYF,TGCGCCAGCAGCTTGGTGCCTAGCGGGGGGGCCGGAACAGATACGCAGTATTTT
TRBV6-5,NA,TRBJ1-2,many,CASRSSAGADGYTF,TGTGCCAGCCGGTCCTCGGCAGGGGCGGATGGCTACACCTTC
TRBV27,NA,TRBJ1-6,few,CASSLSGVSPLHF,TGTGCCAGCAGTTTATCAGGGGTTTCACCCCTCCACTTT
TRBV7-9,NA,TRBJ2-5,NA,CASSFPGTQETQYF,TGTGCCAGCAGCTTCCCCGGGACCCAAGAGACCCAGTACTTC
TRBV7-9,NA,TRBJ2-5,many,CASSPSQGYQETQYF,TGTGCCAGCAGCCCCTCTCAGGGGTACCAAGAGACCCAGTACTTC
TRBV27,NA,TRBJ1-2,NA,CATSPGHPNYGYTF,TGTGCCACCTCGCCGGGACACCCAAACTATGGCTACACCTTC
TRBV19,TRBD2,TRBJ2-1,few,CAVQRGRGDEQFF,TGTGCCGTGCAAAGAGGGAGGGGCGATGAGCAGTTCTTC
TRBV19,NA,TRBJ2-5,many,CASSIGGIETQYF,TGTGCCAGTAGTATAGGAGGGATAGAGACCCAGTACTTC
TRBV6-5,TRBD2,TRBJ2-1,once,CASRVTSGSYNEQFF,TGTGCCAGCAGGGTAACTAGCGGCTCCTACAATGAGCAGTTCTTC
TRBV12-3/TRBV12-4,NA,TRBJ1-1,many,CASSSQTVNTEAFF,TGTGCCAGCAGCTCCCAGACAGTAAACACTGAAGCTTTCTTT
TRBV7-9,TRBD2,TRBJ2-7,many,CASSPREGGVYEQYF,TGTGCCAGCAGCCCCAGAGAGGGAGGGGTGTACGAGCAGTACTTC
TRBV20-1,TRBD2,TRBJ2-3,few,CSERTRADTQYF,TGCAGTGAACGGACTAGGGCAGATACGCAGTATTTT
TRBV6-5,NA,TRBJ1-2,medium-sized,CASRSPSGRGYTF,TGTGCCAGCAGATCCCCGAGCGGGCGTGGCTACACCTTC
TRBV7-3,TRBD2,TRBJ2-5,few,CASSLTSGGSETQYF,TGTGCCAGCAGCCTCACTAGCGGGGGTTCAGAGACCCAGTACTTC
TRBV3-1,NA,TRBJ2-7,many,CASSQATLSYEQYF,TGTGCCAGCAGCCAAGCGACTCTCTCCTACGAGCAGTACTTC
TRBV30,NA,TRBJ1-3,many,CAWGQEYSGNTIYF,TGTGCCTGGGGACAAGAGTACTCTGGAAACACCATATATTTT